One sample yielded the 30 T cell receptor beta chains listed below, sequenced in a study of T cell repertoires in cytomegalovirus infection. In TCRdb, the reads were re-called with MiXCR into one record per CDR3 protein. Of 300,000 to 450,000 distinct CDR3 sequences listed, around 18% are singletons. The specimen was PBMCs. The receptors shown here come from a human donor in good health (CMV status not recorded). Some clones in this sample may be carry-over from other donors' samples.

This clonotype has a count of ten or more. This chain joins TRBV7-2 and TRBJ2-2; D is unclear. The CDR3 totals 15 residues. Germline-derived CDR1 and CDR2 are SGHTA and FQGNSA. Trimming removed 5 bases at V and 2 bases at J, with 12 bases between. For the CDR3, the DNA is TGTGCCAGCAGCCCGGGCCGTGGAAACACCGGGGAGCTGTTTTTT. Its protein product is CASSPGRGNTGELFF.

This clonotype was detected ten times or more. The chain carries TRBV7-9 and TRBJ2-5, with 10 positions matching TRBD1. This CDR3 is 16 amino acids long. Germline-derived CDR1 and CDR2 are SEHNR and FQNEAQ (reference sequence). V shed 2 bases and J 4 bases; nucleotides not matched to a gene: 7. This chain's CDR3 is CASSLRFDRGRETQYF. For the CDR3, the DNA is TGTGCCAGCAGCTTAAGGTTTGACAGGGGGCGAGAGACCCAGTACTTC.

This clonotype was detected a few times. This chain uses TRBV5-5 with TRBJ2-5; possible D gene TRBD1, 7 bases. V was clipped by 2 bases and J by 5 bases, with 16 bases between them. CDR1 SGHKS and CDR2 YYEKEE come from the germline V gene (reference sequence). The CDR3 has 15 residues. As DNA, the CDR3 is TGTGCCAGCAGCTTCGCGGGACAGCTCGGGGAGACCCAGTACTTC. Translated, it gives CASSFAGQLGETQYF.

As for this clonotype: A much more abundant neighbour one base away suggests this may be a read error. The chain is built from TRBV7-2 and TRBJ2-1, with D maybe TRBD2 (6 bases). V was cut by 2 bases and J by 6 bases, with 14 bases left in between. Germline assignment: CDR1 SGHTA and CDR2 FQGNSA. The CDR3 length is 15 residues. In DNA form, the CDR3 reads TGTGCCAGCAGCTTATCGGGGGACCGGTTCAATGAGCAGTTCTTC. It codes for CASSLSGDRFNEQFF. The full variable domain, completed using reference TRBV7-2 and TRBJ2-1, is GAGVSQSPSNKVTEKGKDVELRCDPISGHTALYWYRQSLGQGLEFLIYFQGNSAPDKSGLPSDRFSAERTGGSVSTLTIQRTQQEDSAVYLCASSLSGDRFNEQFFGPGTRLTVL.

The chain joins TRBV29-1 to TRBJ2-5, with D hard to call. This CDR3 has 13 amino acids. Trimming pared 6 bases from V and 4 bases from J, leaving 15 bases between. Per germline, CDR1 SQVTM and CDR2 ANQGSEA. The CDR3 spells CSVLSRSRETQYF. The CDR3 DNA sequence: TGCAGCGTGCTGTCGCGGTCACGAGAGACCCAGTACTTC.

V usage is TRBV11-2 and J usage is TRBJ1-1; D unclear. Looked up from germline, CDR1 is SGHAT and CDR2 is FQNNGV. This CDR3 is 13 amino acids long. V gave up 5 bases and J gave up 1 base, with 8 bases separating them. CDR3 amino acids: CASSGQRNTEAFF. CDR3 DNA: TGTGCCAGCAGCGGTCAGAGGAACACTGAAGCTTTCTTT.

The rearrangement links TRBV28 to TRBJ1-5, with TRBD1 identical over 12 bases. This CDR3 region has 15 residues. The trim removed 6 bases at V and 6 bases at J, leaving 6 bases unmatched. Germline CDR1 is MDHEN and CDR2 is SYDVKM. The CDR3 DNA sequence: TGTGCCAGCAGCCCCGGGACAGGGGGCGGTCAGCCCCAGCATTTT. Protein product: CASSPGTGGGQPQHF.

This clonotype has a handful of counts. V usage is TRBV7-9 and J usage is TRBJ1-4; D perhaps matches TRBD1 (6 bases). This CDR3 region has 14 residues. Germline CDR1 is SEHNR and CDR2 is FQNEAQ (reference sequence). V shed 1 base and J shed 8 bases, with 11 bases lying between them. The CDR3 protein is CASSLEGTREKLFF. CDR3 nucleotide sequence: TGTGCCAGCAGCTTAGAAGGGACACGCGAAAAACTGTTTTTT.

A few counts support this clonotype. The V and J genes are TRBV7-2 and TRBJ2-7; D remains unclear. With 4 bases removed from V and 3 bases from J, the gap between germline ends came to 16 bases. Germline values: CDR1 SGHTA, CDR2 FQGNSA. The CDR3 runs to 15 residues. This CDR3 is CASSSSGSSFYEQYF. In DNA, the CDR3 is TGTGCCAGCAGCTCGTCCGGGTCAAGCTTCTACGAGCAGTACTTC.

This clonotype was detected a few times. The CDR3, as DNA: TGTGCCAGCAGCCCCGGCCGGGGGGGGATAATAGGTGCTTTCTTT. Its translation: CASSPGRGGIIGAFF. The J gene is TRBJ1-1, the V gene TRBV11-2, with D possibly being TRBD1 (5 bases). The CDR3 consists of 15 residues. V was clipped by 5 bases and J by 11 bases, with 24 bases between them. Germline CDR1 and CDR2: SGHAT and FQNNGV.

The chain is built from TRBV29-1 and TRBJ2-5; no firm D call. The CDR3 is 12 amino acids. The germline CDR1 and CDR2 sequences are SQVTM and ANQGSEA. Deletions cut 3 bases from V and 0 bases from J, with 5 bases between. CDR3 protein: CSVDKNQETQYF. The CDR3 region has the DNA TGCAGCGTTGATAAAAACCAAGAGACCCAGTACTTC.

The chain uses TRBV4-3 and TRBJ2-5, with a tentative D call TRBD1 (6 bases). This CDR3 region has 15 residues. The V gene lost 0 bases and the J gene lost 2 bases, with 10 bases spanning the gap. Germline V lookup: CDR1 LGHNA, CDR2 YSLEER. Here the CDR3 reads CASSQDSGTQETQYF. The DNA of the CDR3 is TGCGCCAGCAGCCAAGATTCCGGGACACAAGAGACCCAGTACTTC.

This chain joins TRBV6-5 and TRBJ1-2; D unresolved. V gave up 0 bases and J gave up 1 base, with 9 bases separating them. There are 15 residues in the CDR3. The germline V gene has CDR1 MNHEY and CDR2 SVGAGI. CDR3 in DNA: TGTGCCAGCAGTTACTCGTTCCTTGGTAACTATGGCTACACCTTC. It specifies CASSYSFLGNYGYTF.

The genes are TRBV5-4 and TRBJ2-5; D gene uncertain. The V gene's germline CDR1 is SGHNT and CDR2 YYREEE (reference sequence). The CDR3 covers 14 residues. V lost 0 bases, J lost 3 bases, and 9 bases lay in between. CDR3 nucleotides: TGTGCCAGCAGCTTGGTAACGCAGAAAGAGACCCAGTACTTC. It codes for CASSLVTQKETQYF.

This sequence joins TRBV11-2 and TRBJ1-6; D remains ambiguous. V was clipped by 5 bases and J by 10 bases, with 18 bases between them. The CDR3 sequence is 15 residues long. Per the germline V gene, CDR1 is SGHAT and CDR2 is FQNNGV. This CDR3 reads CASSQERRVGSPLHF. As DNA, the CDR3 is TGTGCCAGCAGCCAGGAGAGGAGGGTTGGGTCACCCCTCCACTTT. The whole variable domain, remainder taken from reference TRBV11-2 and TRBJ1-6, is EAGVAQSPRYKIIEKRQSVAFWCNPISGHATLYWYQQILGQGPKLLIQFQNNGVVDDSQLPKDRFSAERLKGVDSTLKIQPAKLEDSAVYLCASSQERRVGSPLHFGNGTRLTVT.

This clonotype has a handful of counts. This chain uses TRBV7-6 with TRBJ1-1; a weak D match, TRBD1 (6 bases). With 4 bases removed from V and 0 bases from J, the gap between germline ends came to 12 bases. The CDR3 extends over 15 amino acids. Germline-derived CDR1 and CDR2 are SGHVS and FNYEAQ. This chain's CDR3 is CASSSGGPLNTEAFF. The CDR3 DNA reads TGTGCCAGCAGCTCCGGGGGGCCCCTGAACACTGAAGCTTTCTTT.

Remarks on this clonotype: This may come from a read error, since a much larger clone is one base off. The V gene is TRBV6-1, the J gene TRBJ1-1; tentative D call: TRBD1 (6 bases). CDR3 length: 14 amino acids. CDR1 and CDR2 (germline): MNHNS, SASEGT. The CDR3 coding sequence is TGTACCAGCACTCTGGACAGAGTGAACACTGAAGCTTTCTTT. It is translated as CTSTLDRVNTEAFF.

This chain links TRBV11-2 with TRBJ2-1, with D maybe TRBD2 (5 bases). CDR1 SGHAT and CDR2 FQNNGV come from the germline V gene. This CDR3 spans 12 amino acids. V lost 2 bases and J lost 7, with 6 bases in between. CDR3 nucleotides: TGTGCCAGCAGCTTAACTAGAAATGAGCAGTTCTTC. Amino acid sequence: CASSLTRNEQFF.

CDR3: CASRPRTGDYYEQYF. The CDR3 DNA reads TGTGCCAGCAGGCCCAGGACAGGGGATTACTACGAGCAGTACTTC. The chain carries TRBV7-2 and TRBJ2-7; 9 bases are a match to TRBD1. The CDR3 has 15 residues. The germline V gene has CDR1 SGHTA and CDR2 FQGNSA. V was clipped by 6 bases and J by 3 bases; unmatched bases: 9.

This clonotype has a handful of counts. A read error is likely, as this CDR3 ends without the conserved phenylalanine or tryptophan. Because the CDR3's place on the DNA is in doubt, the DNA is left out and the CDR3 is given as listed by TCRdb. The CDR3 here is CAISESLGSPEL. V is TRBV10-3 and J is TRBJ2-7. In germline, CDR1 is ENHRY, CDR2 SYGVKD. Ends included, the CDR3 has 12 residues.

This chain joins TRBV7-3 and TRBJ2-7; no reliable D call. Germline-derived CDR1 and CDR2 are SGHTA and FQGTGA. This CDR3 region has 14 residues. V lost 2 bases and J lost 6, with 14 bases in between. CDR3 protein: CASSLAGVMAEQYF. The CDR3 coding sequence is TGTGCCAGCAGCTTAGCTGGGGTAATGGCCGAGCAGTACTTC.

The sample holds a few counts of this clonotype. V and J are TRBV12-3 or TRBV12-4 and TRBJ2-1; TRBD2 might be the D (8 bases). The length of the CDR3 is 15 residues. Between the trimmed V and J ends, which lost 7 bases and 6 bases, there was a span of 19 bases. CDR3 DNA: TGTGCCAGCAAGACCGGGACTAGGACAGGCAATGAGCAGTTCTTC. Residues: CASKTGTRTGNEQFF.

This clonotype was recorded a few times. V and J are TRBV5-5 and TRBJ1-4; D might be TRBD1 (6 bases). Germline CDR1 is SGHKS and CDR2 is YYEKEE (reference sequence). The V gene lost 4 bases and the J gene lost 0 bases, with 13 bases spanning the gap. The CDR3 has 16 amino acids. The DNA of the CDR3 is TGTGCCAGCAGCCTCTGGACAGCTGCAACTAATGAAAAACTGTTTTTT. This codes for CASSLWTAATNEKLFF.

In this sample, this clonotype turned up many times. This chain connects TRBV7-2 to TRBJ1-1; D is uncertain. The germline gives CDR1 SGHTA, CDR2 FQGNSA. V lost 5 bases to trimming and J lost 0 bases, with 16 bases between them. CDR3 size: 16 residues. CDR3 DNA sequence: TGTGCCAGCAGCCCCCGACGTAGGCGACTGAACACTGAAGCTTTCTTT. Amino acid sequence: CASSPRRRRLNTEAFF.

The chain employs TRBV25-1 and TRBJ1-5; the match to TRBD1 covers 8 bases. Germline trimming cut 4 bases from V and 12 bases from J; bases unmatched to any gene: 8. From germline, CDR1 is MGHDK and CDR2 SYGVNS. This CDR3 contains 13 residues. The CDR3 sequence is CASSGTQDRDQHF. As DNA, the CDR3 is TGTGCCAGCAGTGGCACTCAGGACAGGGACCAGCATTTT.

This clonotype came up many times. The rearrangement links TRBV12-3 or TRBV12-4 to TRBJ1-1, with 8 bases aligning to TRBD1. J gave up 4 bases and V 6 bases, and 7 bases lay outside the gene matches. This CDR3 spans 14 amino acids. CDR3 in DNA: TGTGCCAGCAGAGGATTGGGGACAGGCACTGAAGCTTTCTTT. Translation: CASRGLGTGTEAFF.

This clonotype was picked up a small number of times. CDR3 amino acids: CATSKILRDLGNTIYF. The CDR3 nucleotides are TGTGCCACCAGCAAAATACTCCGGGACCTTGGAAACACCATATATTTT. The chain couples TRBV15 to TRBJ1-3; D is perhaps TRBD1 (5 bases). Trimming pared 4 bases from V and 3 bases from J, leaving 16 bases between. The CDR3 runs to 16 residues. The V gene's germline CDR1 is LNHNV and CDR2 YYDKDF (reference sequence). Drawing the rest from reference TRBV15 and TRBJ1-3, the complete variable domain is DAMVIQNPRYQVTQFGKPVTLSCSQTLNHNVMYWYQQKSSQAPKLLFHYYDKDFNNEADTPDNFQSRRPNTSFCFLDIRSPGLGDTAMYLCATSKILRDLGNTIYFGEGSWLTVV.

In this sample, this clonotype turned up a few times. The rearrangement joins TRBV5-6 to TRBJ2-1; D is unclear. Germline V gene data show CDR1 as SGHDT and CDR2 as YYEEEE. V gave up 2 bases and J gave up 12 bases, with 12 bases separating them. This CDR3 is 12 amino acids long. The CDR3 DNA follows: TGTGCCAGCAGCTTTTTCCCATTGGGGCAGTTCTTC. Its translation is CASSFFPLGQFF. Variable domain in full (rest from reference TRBV5-6 and TRBJ2-1): DAGVTQSPTHLIKTRGQQVTLRCSPKSGHDTVSWYQQALGQGPQFIFQYYEEEERQRGNFPDRFSGHQFPNYSSELNVNALLLGDSALYLCASSFFPLGQFFGPGTRLTVL.

The chain carries TRBV7-9 and TRBJ1-1; TRBD1 aligns across 9 bases. The CDR3 loop spans 11 amino acids. The germline CDR1 and CDR2 sequences are SEHNR and FQNEAQ (reference sequence). Unmatched junction bases numbered 3, after V lost 8 bases and J lost 8 bases. The CDR3 DNA reads TGTGCCAGCTGGGACAGGGAAGAAGCTTTCTTT. This codes for CASWDREEAFF.

The chain employs TRBV2 and TRBJ2-3; D remains unclear. CDR3 length equals 13 residues. Germline loops: CDR1 SNHLY, CDR2 FYNNEI. Trimming cost V 6 bases and J 4 bases, with 11 bases left between them. The CDR3 is CASSVESSDTQYF. The CDR3 bases are TGTGCCAGCAGCGTGGAGTCATCAGATACGCAGTATTTT.